The 19 T cell receptor beta chains presented below share a single source sample, sequenced in a study of T cells in Graves' hyperthyroidism and ophthalmopathy. Authors of the study amplified TCR beta CDR3 regions from RNA transcripts. An initial round of RT-PCR targeting the TCR CDR3 relied on the HTBI primer set. TCRdb fed the multiplex PCR reads into MiXCR, producing one record per CDR3 protein. Among fewer than 350,000 distinct CDR3 sequences listed, roughly a fifth were seen once. The source material was blood. The receptors were gathered from a woman aged 45-59 years with Graves' hyperthyroidism.

This clonotype was counted at least ten times. The V and J genes are TRBV20-1 and TRBJ2-1; 9 nucleotides agree with TRBD2. Per the germline V gene, CDR1 is DFQATT and CDR2 is SNEGSKA (reference sequence). The CDR3 covers 17 residues. The junction had 12 bases not matched to a gene; V was cut back by 0 bases and J by 6 bases. The chain's CDR3 is CSARDPRASGISNEQFF. The CDR3 DNA reads as TGCAGTGCTAGAGATCCCCGGGCTAGCGGGATCTCCAATGAGCAGTTCTTC.

This clonotype was seen at least ten times. The chain recombines TRBV28 with TRBJ1-6; 7 bases agree with TRBD1. The germline V gene encodes CDR1 MDHEN and CDR2 SYDVKM. The CDR3 consists of 15 residues. The junction had 9 bases not matched to a gene; V was cut back by 6 bases and J by 7 bases. CDR3 residues: CASRTYRGQNSPLHF. DNA for the CDR3: TGTGCCAGCAGGACGTACAGGGGTCAAAATTCACCCCTCCACTTT.

This clonotype was detected many times. The genes are TRBV12-3 or TRBV12-4 and TRBJ2-1; D gene ambiguous. This CDR3 region has 11 residues. Trimming shortened V by 1 base and J by 8 bases, and 3 bases separated the two germline ends. CDR3 amino acids: CASSLEHEQFF. In DNA, the CDR3 is TGTGCCAGCAGTTTAGAGCATGAGCAGTTCTTC.

This clonotype was detected only a few times. V and J are TRBV20-1 and TRBJ1-1, with 10 nucleotides matching TRBD1. This CDR3 is 14 amino acids long. CDR1 and CDR2 (germline): DFQATT, SNEGSKA (reference sequence). With 3 bases clipped from V and 3 bases from J, the junction kept 4 bases outside the gene matches. The chain's CDR3 is CSARTGGADTEAFF. CDR3 sequence (DNA): TGCAGTGCTAGGACAGGGGGCGCCGACACTGAAGCTTTCTTT.

This clonotype was seen at least ten times. The chain has TRBV28 and TRBJ2-7, with D unclear. This CDR3 is built from 13 residues. The V gene lost 3 bases and the J gene lost 2 bases, with 8 bases spanning the gap. Germline V gene sequence: CDR1 MDHEN, CDR2 SYDVKM. CDR3 bases: TGTGCCAGCAGTTTGGAATTTCCCTACGAGCAGTACTTC. Translating it yields CASSLEFPYEQYF.

Many counts were recorded for this clonotype. The chain carries TRBV28 and TRBJ2-3; a possible D gene is TRBD2 (5 bases). This CDR3 comprises 14 residues. The V gene lost 5 bases and the J gene lost 2 bases, with 11 bases spanning the gap. Germline V CDR1 and CDR2: MDHEN, SYDVKM. CDR3 region: CASSGGLATDTQYF. In DNA, the CDR3 is TGTGCCAGCAGTGGCGGGCTAGCCACAGATACGCAGTATTTT.

The chain couples TRBV5-5 to TRBJ2-7; 9 bases agree with TRBD1. V trimming: 3 bases; J trimming: 3 bases; junction bases outside the gene matches: 7. CDR1 is SGHKS, CDR2 YYEKEE, per germline (reference sequence). This CDR3 spans 15 amino acids. The CDR3 loop is CASSYSGTGIYEQYF. CDR3 in DNA: TGTGCCAGCAGCTACTCCGGGACAGGGATCTACGAGCAGTACTTC.

This clonotype was observed at least ten times. The chain's CDR3 is CASSSSVSGANVLTF. The CDR3 bases are TGTGCCAGCAGCTCCAGCGTCTCTGGGGCCAACGTCCTGACTTTC. This rearrangement joins TRBV5-6 to TRBJ2-6, with unresolved D. The CDR3 runs to 15 residues. Germline V lookup: CDR1 SGHDT, CDR2 YYEEEE. Trimming took off 3 bases at V and 0 bases at J, with 7 bases between the two ends.

The chain carries TRBV12-3 or TRBV12-4 and TRBJ2-1; tentatively, D is TRBD1 or TRBD2 (5 bases each). The CDR3 length is 14 residues. The germline V and J ends were trimmed by 6 bases and 9 bases, with 18 bases remaining between them. For the CDR3, the DNA is TGTGCCAGCAGAACCACCCTGAGGGGTGGTGAGCAGTTCTTC. Translated: CASRTTLRGGEQFF.

This clonotype is a singleton in its sample. The chain is built from TRBV30 and TRBJ1-2; TRBD1 matches 8 bases. This CDR3 contains 15 residues. The V gene's germline CDR1 is GTSNPN and CDR2 SVGIG (reference sequence). V was clipped by 4 bases and J by 2 bases; unmatched bases: 9. The CDR3 loop is CAWTAGGRSNYGYTF. The CDR3 nucleotides are TGTGCCTGGACAGCAGGGGGCCGATCCAACTATGGCTACACCTTC. Based on the CDR3 plus reference TRBV30 and TRBJ1-2, the full variable domain is SQTIHQWPATLVQPVGSPLSLECTVEGTSNPNLYWYRQAAGRGLQLLFYSVGIGQISSEVPQNLSASRPQDRQFILSSKKLLLSDSGFYLCAWTAGGRSNYGYTFGSGTRLTVV.

This clonotype has ten or more counts. This chain connects TRBV7-8 to TRBJ2-1, with 8 bases fitting TRBD1. Germline assignment: CDR1 SGHVS and CDR2 FQNEAQ. The CDR3 contains 15 residues. The V and J ends lost 5 bases and 2 bases, in that order; junction bases with no gene match: 5. CDR3 in amino acids: CASSTRQGTYNEQFF. The CDR3 region has the DNA TGTGCCAGCAGCACCCGACAGGGGACCTACAATGAGCAGTTCTTC.

CDR3 sequence (DNA): TGTGCCAGTAGTGCCCGGACGCCCAGGTACGAGCAGTACTTC. Translating gives CASSARTPRYEQYF. The V call is TRBV19, the J call TRBJ2-7; D not certain. The ends were cut back, 5 bases at V and 4 bases at J, with 15 bases in the middle. Germline CDR1 is LNHDA and CDR2 is SQIVND (reference sequence). The CDR3 covers 14 residues.

This rearrangement joins TRBV6-4 to TRBJ1-2, with D maybe TRBD1 (5 bases). Trimming took off 0 bases at V and 7 bases at J, with 12 bases between the two ends. This CDR3 has 14 amino acids. CDR1 and CDR2 (germline): MRHNA, SNTAGT. CDR3 DNA: TGTGCCAGCAGTGACTCGTGGGGCGCGGGTGGCTACACCTTC. Its translation: CASSDSWGAGGYTF.

This clonotype was recorded at least ten times. J is TRBJ2-7 and V is TRBV27, with D possibly matching TRBD1 (6 bases). The V end lost 1 base, the J end lost 2 bases, and 15 bases lay between the germline ends. From germline, CDR1 is MNHEY and CDR2 SMNVEV (reference sequence). The CDR3 consists of 16 residues. CDR3 region: CASSLYYRDPPYEQYF. The CDR3 DNA reads TGTGCCAGCAGTTTATACTACAGGGATCCCCCCTACGAGCAGTACTTC.

This clonotype was counted at least ten times. The genes are TRBV6-2 or TRBV6-3 and TRBJ2-7, with a tentative D call TRBD1 (5 bases). The germline V gene encodes CDR1 MNHEY and CDR2 SVGEGT. V lost 5 bases, J lost 3 bases, and 11 bases lay in between. CDR3 length: 13 amino acids. The CDR3 DNA sequence: TGTGCCAGCAGTCGACAGTATAACTACGAGCAGTACTTC. This encodes CASSRQYNYEQYF.

CDR3 sequence: CASRRGASNQPQHF. In nucleotides, the CDR3 is TGTGCCAGCAGGCGAGGCGCGAGCAATCAGCCCCAGCATTTT. This rearrangement joins TRBV6-1 to TRBJ1-5, with unresolved D. The germline V gene has CDR1 MNHNS and CDR2 SASEGT. Deletions cut 6 bases from V and 1 base from J, with 10 bases between. This CDR3 is built from 14 residues.

There are many counts of this clonotype. V and J are TRBV2 and TRBJ2-7; D is unclear. The CDR3 has 13 residues. CDR1 and CDR2 (germline): SNHLY, FYNNEI. V lost 6 bases, J lost 3 bases, and 12 bases lay in between. CDR3: CASSASRFYEQYF. DNA of the CDR3: TGTGCCAGCAGCGCCTCGAGATTCTACGAGCAGTACTTC.

J is TRBJ2-7 and V is TRBV10-1; TRBD2 might be the D (6 bases). The CDR3 sequence is 13 residues long. V lost 10 bases and J lost 2, with 15 bases in between. Germline V gives CDR1 WNHNN, CDR2 SYGVQD (reference sequence). The CDR3 nucleotides are TGCGCCACGCAGGGAGGCTTTGCCTACGAGCAGTACTTC. Its translation is CATQGGFAYEQYF.

This clonotype was recorded at least ten times. This rearrangement joins TRBV11-2 to TRBJ2-7; a possible D gene is TRBD1 (6 bases). The V gene lost 5 bases and the J gene lost 2 bases, with 13 bases spanning the gap. The CDR3 runs 14 residues. CDR1 and CDR2 (germline): SGHAT, FQNNGV. The DNA of the CDR3 is TGTGCCAGCAGCAGACCGGGACAAACCTACGAGCAGTACTTC. It translates to CASSRPGQTYEQYF.